This TCR beta chain was observed in a study of cytomegalovirus exposure and HLA in healthy donors. The PCR ran on 60 Vbeta and 13 Jbeta primers. Clones were read by immunoSEQ multiplex PCR, and TCRdb kept only the in-frame ones, dropping some. The repertoire holds about 76,000 clones, with roughly two thirds as singletons. This CDR3 is built from 14 residues. V was trimmed by 0 bases and J by 3 bases, leaving 9 bases between them. Germline values: CDR1 LNHNV, CDR2 YYDKDF (reference sequence). Source material: PBMCs. The chain combines TRBV15 with TRBJ2-7; TRBD2 might be the D (5 bases). This receptor was obtained from a middle-aged woman in good health and CMV-seropositive. CDR3 sequence (DNA): TGTGCCACCAGCAGAGATCTTGCGGGCTACGAGCAGTACTTC. Its protein product is CATSRDLAGYEQYF.